These T cell receptor beta chains were read from a single sample in a study of blood T cell repertoires in COVID-19. Measured with immunoSEQ multiplex PCR; TCRdb has only the in-frame clones, and not every one. The sample yields more than 300,000 clones, around nine tenths seen once. Sequenced sample: peripheral blood. The receptors shown here come from a woman younger than 35 who had recovered from COVID-19. Both conserved end residues are part of each CDR3. A D gene is named only where the DNA matches it firmly. For some rows the clone size is stated as once, few or many, or as a class when expanded; others skip it.

CASSPGQKGGYTF	TGTGCCAGCTCACCAGGACAAAAAGGGGGCTACACCTTC	TRBJ1-2	NA	TRBV18	NA
CASSSYRGGTEAFF	TGTGCCAGCAGTTCCTACAGGGGTGGCACTGAAGCTTTCTTT	TRBJ1-1	TRBD1	TRBV7-2	NA
CASSIRGLGELFF	TGTGCCAGTAGTATCAGGGGGCTGGGGGAGCTGTTTTTT	TRBJ2-2	TRBD1	TRBV19	NA
CASSTTQGAPYNSPLHF	TGTGCCAGCAGTACAACACAGGGGGCCCCCTATAATTCACCCCTCCACTTT	TRBJ1-6	TRBD1	TRBV7-8	NA
CASSEFSGISYNEQFF	TGTGCCAGCAGTGAATTTAGCGGGATTTCCTACAATGAGCAGTTCTTC	TRBJ2-1	TRBD2	TRBV6-1	NA
CASSLELAVSSYNEQFF	TGTGCCAGCAGCTTAGAATTAGCGGTGAGCTCCTACAATGAGCAGTTCTTC	TRBJ2-1	NA	TRBV7-9	NA
CASSLVAVRSTDTQYF	TGTGCCAGCAGCTTGGTAGCGGTAAGAAGCACAGATACGCAGTATTTT	TRBJ2-3	NA	TRBV5-4	NA
CASSQEIRAGGRTGELFF	TGCGCCAGCAGCCAAGAGATTAGGGCGGGAGGGAGGACCGGGGAGCTGTTTTTT	TRBJ2-2	TRBD2	TRBV4-3	NA
CASRMDSMNTEAFF	TGTGCCAGCAGGATGGACAGCATGAACACTGAAGCTTTCTTT	TRBJ1-1	NA	TRBV25-1	NA
CATSRGEGGYTF	TGTGCCACCAGCAGAGGCGAGGGCGGCTACACCTTC	TRBJ1-2	NA	TRBV15	NA
CSFNRADTQYF	TGCAGCTTTAACCGGGCAGATACGCAGTATTTT	TRBJ2-3	NA	TRBV29-1	NA
CASRETSWSYNEQFF	TGTGCCAGCAGGGAGACTAGTTGGTCCTACAATGAGCAGTTCTTC	TRBJ2-1	NA	TRBV25-1	NA
CASSPLWQGDEKLFF	TGTGCCAGCAGTCCCTTGTGGCAGGGGGATGAAAAACTGTTTTTT	TRBJ1-4	TRBD1	TRBV7-2	NA
CASSLAAGAFTDTQYF	TGCGCCAGCAGCTTGGCGGCGGGAGCTTTCACAGATACGCAGTATTTT	TRBJ2-3	TRBD2	TRBV5-1	once
CASSPGQNYGYTF	TGTGCCAGCAGTCCAGGACAGAACTATGGCTACACCTTC	TRBJ1-2	NA	TRBV6-2/TRBV6-3	NA
CASSISRLAGGQETQYF	TGTGCCAGTAGTATATCTAGACTAGCGGGAGGGCAAGAGACCCAGTACTTC	TRBJ2-5	TRBD2	TRBV19	NA
CASSITSGRTTDTQYF	TGTGCCAGCAGTATCACAAGCGGGAGGACCACAGATACGCAGTATTTT	TRBJ2-3	TRBD2	TRBV27	once
CSVGRTSGRGVNEQFF	TGCAGCGTTGGCAGGACTAGCGGGAGGGGGGTGAATGAGCAGTTCTTC	TRBJ2-1	TRBD2	TRBV29-1	NA
CASSIRDTYTGELFF	TGTGCCAGCAGCATCCGGGACACATACACCGGGGAGCTGTTTTTT	TRBJ2-2	NA	TRBV7-2	few
CACNRGASSYNEQFF	TGTGCCTGCAACAGGGGCGCTAGCTCCTACAATGAGCAGTTCTTC	TRBJ2-1	TRBD1	TRBV30	NA
CASSSTRSQGVNTEAFF	TGTGCCAGCAGCTCGACTCGTTCGCAAGGGGTGAACACTGAAGCTTTCTTT	TRBJ1-1	NA	TRBV11-2	NA
CASSLIISGRDEQFF	TGTGCCAGCAGCTTAATAATCTCCGGGAGGGATGAGCAGTTCTTC	TRBJ2-1	TRBD2	TRBV7-2	NA
CASSLGLYNEQFF	TGTGCCAGCAGCTTAGGGCTCTACAATGAGCAGTTCTTC	TRBJ2-1	NA	TRBV11-3	NA
CAIREGRDTGELFF	TGTGCCATCAGGGAGGGCCGGGACACCGGGGAGCTGTTTTTT	TRBJ2-2	NA	TRBV10-3	NA
CASSKDRGRETQYF	TGTGCCAGCAGTAAGGACAGGGGTAGGGAGACCCAGTACTTC	TRBJ2-5	TRBD1	TRBV6-5	NA
CASSQAYGTASGNTIYF	TGCGCCAGCAGCCAAGCGTACGGGACAGCCTCTGGAAACACCATATATTTT	TRBJ1-3	TRBD1	TRBV4-1	NA
CASRTGLAGSDSTDTQYF	TGTGCCAGCAGAACGGGACTAGCGGGGAGTGACAGCACAGATACGCAGTATTTT	TRBJ2-3	TRBD2	TRBV2	NA
CASSRRGGELFF	TGTGCCAGCAGCCGCAGGGGCGGGGAGCTGTTTTTT	TRBJ2-2	NA	TRBV2	NA
CASSPERSSYNEQFF	TGTGCCAGCAGTCCCGAGCGGAGTTCCTACAATGAGCAGTTCTTC	TRBJ2-1	NA	TRBV5-4	NA
CASSLAAGSDTQYF	TGTGCCAGCAGCTTGGCTGCGGGCTCAGATACGCAGTATTTT	TRBJ2-3	NA	TRBV5-4	NA
CASSLRASGRAGTGELFF	TGTGCCAGCAGTTTAAGGGCTAGCGGGAGGGCGGGCACCGGGGAGCTGTTTTTT	TRBJ2-2	TRBD2	TRBV27	NA
CATSDSTAFGYTF	TGTGCCACCAGTGATTCGACAGCATTTGGCTACACCTTC	TRBJ1-2	NA	TRBV24-1	NA
CSVNRGGNTEAFF	TGCAGCGTCAACAGGGGCGGGAACACTGAAGCTTTCTTT	TRBJ1-1	TRBD1	TRBV29-1	NA
CASSQGGGTDTQYF	TGTGCCAGCAGCCAGGGTGGAGGCACAGATACGCAGTATTTT	TRBJ2-3	NA	TRBV3-1/TRBV3-2	NA
CASSFDRNTEAFF	TGTGCCAGCTCATTTGACAGGAACACTGAAGCTTTCTTT	TRBJ1-1	NA	TRBV18	NA
CASSVGNSGRQYF	TGTGCCAGCAGCGTAGGAAACAGCGGGAGGCAGTACTTC	TRBJ2-5	TRBD2	TRBV9	NA